The sequence of this T cell receptor beta chain was determined in a study of blood T cell repertoires in COVID-19. About the study: The analysed material was cDNA or gDNA that came from T cells, B-cell-depleted T cells, or PBMCs.

V lost 5 bases and J lost 6, with 22 bases in between. This CDR3 is built from 16 residues. Germline CDR1 reads SEHNR; CDR2 reads FQNEAQ (reference sequence). In the original analysis: Reference gene primers were amplified, and this amplification served to estimate nucleated cell counts. Clones were read by immunoSEQ multiplex PCR, and TCRdb kept only the in-frame ones, dropping some. That table is the source of V, J and clone size, and D and trimming were worked out from the DNA. The sample contains about 120,000 clones, more than 85% of which appear only once. Seattle cases were enrolled at active infection and followed longitudinally.

The receptor comes from a man aged 55 to 70 with COVID-19, enrolled during active disease. The V call is TRBV7-9, the J call TRBJ1-2; D unresolved. Sequencing was done on a sample of peripheral blood. CDR3 loop: CASSRAGDLQPHGYTF. In nucleotides, the CDR3 is TGTGCCAGCAGCCGTGCGGGTGACCTTCAACCGCATGGCTACACCTTC.